Shown below are 15 T cell receptor beta chains from a single sample sequenced in a study of cytomegalovirus exposure and HLA in healthy donors. The PCR ran on 60 Vbeta and 13 Jbeta primers. Some clones are missing from TCRdb's copy, which holds only in-frame ones; the method was immunoSEQ multiplex PCR. This sample's table has 200,000 or so clones. The sample comprised PBMCs. The receptors originated from a boy between 5 and 17 years old in good health and CMV-seronegative.

The V gene is TRBV5-1, the J gene TRBJ2-5; 7 bases are shared with TRBD2. Germline loops: CDR1 SGHRS, CDR2 YFSETQ. The CDR3 totals 15 residues. J lost 0 bases, V lost 2 bases, and 4 bases had no gene match. The CDR3, as DNA: TGCGCCAGCAGCTTAGCGGGACGCTACCAAGAGACCCAGTACTTC. Protein product: CASSLAGRYQETQYF.

The chain uses TRBV30 and TRBJ1-1; 8 nucleotides line up with TRBD1. The CDR3 totals 13 residues. The germline gives CDR1 GTSNPN, CDR2 SVGIG (reference sequence). J lost 7 bases, V lost 3 bases, and 7 bases had no gene match. The CDR3 DNA reads as TGTGCCTGGAGCCTACAGGGGGGAGATGAAGCTTTCTTT. It specifies CAWSLQGGDEAFF.

The chain couples TRBV19 to TRBJ1-2; tentative D call: TRBD1 (6 bases). The CDR3 has 15 amino acids. The germline V and J ends were trimmed by 7 bases and 0 bases, with 15 bases remaining between them. The germline V gene has CDR1 LNHDA and CDR2 SQIVND (reference sequence). Written as DNA, the CDR3 is TGTGCCAGTACAGGACAGAAGGGGGCTAACTATGGCTACACCTTC. Encoded protein: CASTGQKGANYGYTF.

This chain joins TRBV6-1 and TRBJ2-5; TRBD2 is a possible D gene (6 bases). Germline V lookup: CDR1 MNHNS, CDR2 SASEGT. Deletions cut 0 bases from V and 1 base from J, with 9 bases between. There are 15 residues in the CDR3. The CDR3 loop reads CASSEAGGGQETQYF. The CDR3, as DNA: TGTGCCAGCAGTGAAGCGGGGGGTGGCCAAGAGACCCAGTACTTC.

V gene TRBV27 combines with J gene TRBJ1-1; 8 bases are shared with TRBD1. V was clipped by 5 bases and J by 0 bases; unmatched bases: 8. CDR1 and CDR2 from the germline V gene are MNHEY and SMNVEV (reference sequence). CDR3 length equals 16 residues. CDR3 DNA: TGTGCCAGCAGTGCTCCGGGACAGGATATGAACACTGAAGCTTTCTTT. Its protein is CASSAPGQDMNTEAFF.

The rearrangement uses TRBV11-1 and TRBJ2-1, with TRBD2 matching over 8 bases. CDR3 length: 17 residues. The J segment lost 2 bases and the V segment lost 1 base, leaving 7 bases of the junction unmatched. Per the germline V gene, CDR1 is SGHAT and CDR2 is FQDESV (reference sequence). The CDR3 sequence: CASSLVGSGEPYNEQFF. The CDR3 DNA is TGTGCCAGCAGCTTAGTTGGTAGCGGGGAGCCCTACAATGAGCAGTTCTTC. Complete variable domain (other parts from reference TRBV11-1 and TRBJ2-1): EAEVAQSPRYKITEKSQAVAFWCDPISGHATLYWYRQILGQGPELLVQFQDESVVDDSQLPKDRFSAERLKGVDSTLKIQPAELGDSAMYLCASSLVGSGEPYNEQFFGPGTRLTVL.

The chain links TRBV6-1 to TRBJ2-3, with D possibly matching TRBD1 (6 bases). Trimming left V 5 bases short and J 2 bases short, with 11 bases between. Per the germline V gene, CDR1 is MNHNS and CDR2 is SASEGT. CDR3 size: 14 residues. This CDR3 is CASSPGQTTDTQYF. CDR3 coding DNA: TGTGCCAGCAGTCCCGGACAGACCACAGATACGCAGTATTTT.

The chain carries TRBV30 and TRBJ2-1, with 14 bases that match TRBD2. V trimming: 3 bases; J trimming: 5 bases; junction bases outside the gene matches: 12. Germline lookup yields CDR1 GTSNPN and CDR2 SVGIG (reference sequence). The CDR3 is made up of 18 amino acids. The CDR3 DNA follows: TGTGCCTGGAGAGGGCTTAGACTAGCGGGGGGGCCGCACAATGAGCAGTTCTTC. It specifies CAWRGLRLAGGPHNEQFF.

This CDR3 is CASSQASRGETQYF. The CDR3 DNA reads TGCGCCAGCAGCCAAGCTAGCCGGGGAGAGACCCAGTACTTC. The rearrangement joins TRBV4-1 to TRBJ2-5; D perhaps matches TRBD2 (5 bases). There are 14 residues in the CDR3. Germline assignment: CDR1 MGHRA and CDR2 YSYEKL. V shed 1 base and J shed 4 bases, with 10 bases lying between them.

The V gene is TRBV30, the J gene TRBJ1-1; no clear D gene. Germline loops: CDR1 GTSNPN, CDR2 SVGIG (reference sequence). Deletions cut 5 bases from V and 2 bases from J, with 9 bases between. The CDR3 extends over 12 amino acids. This CDR3 reads CAWGRGNTEAFF. The CDR3 DNA is TGTGCCTGGGGGCGGGGAAACACTGAAGCTTTCTTT.

The gene calls are TRBV4-1 and TRBJ2-7; D gene uncertain. V lost 1 base to trimming and J lost 3 bases, with 10 bases between them. The length of the CDR3 is 14 residues. The germline V gene has CDR1 MGHRA and CDR2 YSYEKL. The CDR3 is CASSQGDAVYEQYF. CDR3 coding DNA: TGCGCCAGCAGCCAAGGAGATGCCGTCTACGAGCAGTACTTC.

The chain recombines TRBV7-6 with TRBJ1-2; 7 bases match TRBD1. CDR1 is SGHVS and CDR2 is FNYEAQ in the germline V gene. CDR3 length: 14 residues. After removal of 5 bases from V and 5 bases from J, the junction contained 8 bases not matched to a gene. The CDR3 DNA is TGTGCCAGCAGCCCAGGGGGGATGGGGTATGGCTACACCTTC. Its translation: CASSPGGMGYGYTF. Full variable domain (rest looked up from reference TRBV7-6 and TRBJ1-2): GAGVSQSPRYKVTKRGQDVALRCDPISGHVSLYWYRQALGQGPEFLTYFNYEAQQDKSGLPNDRFSAERPEGSISTLTIQRTEQRDSAMYRCASSPGGMGYGYTFGSGTRLTVV.

The rearrangement joins TRBV7-9 to TRBJ1-4; D not resolved. The CDR3 has 14 amino acids. Germline CDR1 SEHNR, CDR2 FQNEAQ (reference sequence). V was trimmed by 5 bases and J by 4 bases, leaving 11 bases between them. The CDR3 is CASSPGDYNEKLFF. The CDR3 DNA reads as TGTGCCAGCAGCCCCGGGGATTATAATGAAAAACTGTTTTTT. Combining the CDR3 with reference TRBV7-9 and TRBJ1-4 gives the whole variable domain DTGVSQNPRHKITKRGQNVTFRCDPISEHNRLYWYRQTLGQGPEFLTYFQNEAQLEKSRLLSDRFSAERPKGSFSTLEIQRTEQGDSAMYLCASSPGDYNEKLFFGSGTQLSVL.

The gene calls are TRBV7-6 and TRBJ2-7; TRBD1 matches 7 bases. V shed 5 bases, J shed 5 bases, and the junction held 12 bases outside the gene matches. The germline gives CDR1 SGHVS, CDR2 FNYEAQ. The CDR3 totals 15 residues. The CDR3 nucleotides read TGTGCCAGCAGCCCCCGACAGGGAATGTACGACGAGCAGTACTTC. Encoded protein: CASSPRQGMYDEQYF.

V and J are TRBV7-3 and TRBJ1-1; possibly TRBD1 for D (5 bases). The V end was cut by 1 base, the J end by 3 bases, with 15 bases between. The V gene's germline CDR1 is SGHTA and CDR2 FQGTGA. CDR3 length: 16 amino acids. CDR3 nucleotides: TGTGCCAGCAGCTTAATCGCCACAGGAGAGCACACTGAAGCTTTCTTT. Translation: CASSLIATGEHTEAFF.